The clone carrying this TCR beta chain has more than one count but fewer than ten. Aged roughly 6 to 90, donors were systemically healthy Caucasians from Russia. In each sample, at least 7 million PBMCs were isolated. This sample is part of a study of blood T cells in healthy people across ages. With V trimmed by 4 bases and J by 3 bases, 6 bases remained unmatched. The CDR3 loop spans 16 amino acids. Germline lookup yields CDR1 SGHRS and CDR2 YFSETQ. Primers used in a second PCR of about 6 to 11 cycles were a sample-barcoded 5' primer and a J-beta primer mix. CDR3-containing paired-end reads numbered at least 3 million in each sample. From the 5' RACE reads, TCRdb called clonotypes with MiXCR, one entry per CDR3 protein. The data hold about 1.6 million distinct CDR3 sequences, with roughly 32% observed a single time.

V and J are TRBV5-1 and TRBJ1-6, with 8 bases lining up with TRBD1. Source material: blood. This TCR derives from a woman aged 25 to 39 in good health. The DNA for the CDR3 is TGCGCCAGCAGCCCGGAAGGACAGGGCTATAATTCACCCCTCCACTTT. Residues: CASSPEGQGYNSPLHF. Drawing the rest from reference TRBV5-1 and TRBJ1-6, the complete variable domain is KAGVTQTPRYLIKTRGQQVTLSCSPISGHRSVSWYQQTPGQGLQFLFEYFSETQRNKGNFPGRFSGRQFSNSRSEMNVSTLELGDSALYLCASSPEGQGYNSPLHFGNGTRLTVT.